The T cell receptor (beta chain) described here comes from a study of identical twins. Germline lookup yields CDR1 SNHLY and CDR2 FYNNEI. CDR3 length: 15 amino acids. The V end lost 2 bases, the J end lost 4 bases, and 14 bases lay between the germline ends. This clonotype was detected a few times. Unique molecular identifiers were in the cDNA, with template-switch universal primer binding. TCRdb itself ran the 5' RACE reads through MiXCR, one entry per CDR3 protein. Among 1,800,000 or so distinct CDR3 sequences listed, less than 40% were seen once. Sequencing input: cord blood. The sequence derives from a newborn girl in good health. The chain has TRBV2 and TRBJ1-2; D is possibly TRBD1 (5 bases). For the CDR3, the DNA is TGTGCCAGCAGTGAAATACGGGGCCCGGGCTATGGCTACACCTTC. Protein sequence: CASSEIRGPGYGYTF.